This TCR beta chain was observed in a study of cytotoxic CD8 clonotypes in ibrutinib-treated CLL. Study-level background: Response was recorded as partial in 24 patients and complete in 2; at median roughly 62 months, roughly 15 remained remitted and some 12 had progressed. When averaged across all of the samples, the counts came to roughly 250,000 productive templates and tens of thousands of productive rearrangements. Response sampling took place at median 12 months of treatment, range 6 to 36. The study, taken as a whole, reports: Contraction or stability on treatment characterized the public clonotypes, which were uncommon.

For this clone: Its antigen is unknown.

V was pared by 0 bases and J by 2 bases, with 5 bases between. Germline loops: CDR1 MGHRA, CDR2 YSYEKL. This CDR3 has 14 residues. Data came from immunoSEQ multiplex PCR; TCRdb stores just in-frame clones and leaves some out. This table has approximately 210,000 clones, 72% appearing once. The rearrangement joins TRBV4-1 to TRBJ1-5; D ambiguous. Sequenced here: PBMCs, sampled after 24 months of ibrutinib treatment. The source is a human donor with chronic lymphocytic leukemia. In DNA, the CDR3 is TGCGCCAGCAGCCAAGAGGCTGGCAATCAGCCCCAGCATTTT. It encodes CASSQEAGNQPQHF.